The 17 T cell receptor beta chains reported below all come from one sample, sequenced in a study of T cells in Graves' hyperthyroidism and ophthalmopathy. Using RNA transcripts as the source, TCR beta CDR3 regions were amplified. In the first-round RT-PCR of the TCR CDR3, the HTBI primer set was used. One entry per CDR3 protein, called by TCRdb with MiXCR from the multiplex PCR reads. The sample lists 400,000 to 500,000 distinct CDR3 sequences, under 15% occurring once. Sequencing was carried out using blood. The receptors derive from a man between 18 and 29 years old with Graves' ophthalmopathy.

At least ten counts were recorded for this clonotype. V and J are TRBV7-9 and TRBJ1-5; possible D gene TRBD1, 6 bases. Between the trimmed V and J ends, which lost 1 base and 1 base, there was a span of 11 bases. The length of the CDR3 is 16 residues. CDR1 is SEHNR and CDR2 is FQNEAQ in the germline V gene (reference sequence). This CDR3 reads CASSLDRVGSNQPQHF. The CDR3, as DNA: TGTGCCAGCAGCTTAGACAGGGTTGGCAGCAATCAGCCCCAGCATTTT.

This clonotype was counted at least ten times. The chain joins TRBV29-1 to TRBJ1-1, with 10 bases fitting TRBD1. The V gene's germline CDR1 is SQVTM and CDR2 ANQGSEA. The CDR3 has 14 amino acids. Trimming took 7 bases from V and 5 from J; bases not matched to a gene: 10. The CDR3 nucleotides are TGCAGCGGGATCATGACAGGGGGCCAAACTGAAGCTTTCTTT. It codes for CSGIMTGGQTEAFF.

This clonotype was observed a few times. The genes are TRBV5-1 and TRBJ2-3; D is undetermined. The CDR3 runs 14 residues. Germline CDR1 and CDR2: SGHRS and YFSETQ. V lost 0 bases and J 3 bases, leaving 8 bases between the germline ends. The CDR3 DNA sequence: TGCGCCAGCAGCTTGGAGATCCTTACAGATACGCAGTATTTT. Translating it yields CASSLEILTDTQYF.

The table lists this clonotype with a few counts. The rearrangement uses TRBV9 and TRBJ2-3; TRBD1 is a possible D gene (5 bases). The CDR3 spans 12 residues. The germline CDR1 and CDR2 sequences are SGDLS and YYNGEE. Trimming removed 0 bases from V and 6 bases from J, with 5 bases in between. The CDR3 loop is CASSVEGDTQYF. DNA for the CDR3: TGTGCCAGCAGCGTAGAGGGGGATACGCAGTATTTT.

This chain joins TRBV20-1 and TRBJ2-5; maybe TRBD2 (5 bases). The ends were cut back, 2 bases at V and 0 bases at J, with 13 bases in the middle. Germline CDR1 is DFQATT and CDR2 is SNEGSKA (reference sequence). CDR3 length: 15 amino acids. CDR3 bases: TGCAGTGCTAGAAGGGAGTCCCGGTACCAAGAGACCCAGTACTTC. Translation: CSARRESRYQETQYF.

To note about this clonotype: A single base separates this from a much larger clone, so it may be a read error. Without the conserved terminal phenylalanine or tryptophan, this CDR3 likely stems from a read error. The chain has TRBV5-1 and TRBJ2-2; possible D gene TRBD1, 6 bases. This CDR3 is 14 amino acids long. V lost 2 bases and J 7 bases, leaving 12 bases between the germline ends. CDR1 SGHRS and CDR2 YFSETQ come from the germline V gene. The CDR3 sequence is CASSFQGRNGELFS. CDR3 sequence (DNA): TGCGCCAGCAGCTTCCAGGGGCGCAACGGGGAGCTGTTTTCT.

Comments on this clonotype: The junction departs from the called germline gene at one end, perhaps through a read error. This chain links TRBV10-3 with TRBJ1-5; TRBD1 agrees at 10 bases. Germline CDR1 reads ENHRY; CDR2 reads SYGVKD. This CDR3 spans 14 amino acids. The DNA for the CDR3 is TGTGCCAGCAGTGGGACAGGGGTGGATCAGCCCCAGCATTTT. It is translated as CASSGTGVDQPQHF.

CDR3 in amino acids: CASSSGLPANTQYF. CDR3 nucleotides: TGTGCCAGCAGTTCGGGACTACCGGCTAATACGCAGTATTTT. V usage is TRBV28 and J usage is TRBJ2-3, with 7 bases matching TRBD2. CDR3 length equals 14 residues. V dropped 4 bases and J dropped 7; count of bases not matched to a gene: 8. Germline loops: CDR1 MDHEN, CDR2 SYDVKM.

This clonotype occurred many times. This chain links TRBV20-1 with TRBJ2-1; tentatively, D is TRBD2 (6 bases). Germline V gives CDR1 DFQATT, CDR2 SNEGSKA (reference sequence). Trimming left V 3 bases short and J 10 bases short, with 19 bases between. This CDR3 has 14 residues. CDR3 DNA sequence: TGCAGTGCTAGTTTGTTGGGGGGACGAGGAGAGCAGTTCTTC. It codes for CSASLLGGRGEQFF.

J is TRBJ1-2 and V is TRBV19, with a weak D call TRBD1 (5 bases). The CDR3 runs to 13 residues. Deletions cut 6 bases from V and 7 bases from J, with 15 bases between. The V gene's germline CDR1 is LNHDA and CDR2 SQIVND (reference sequence). For the CDR3, the DNA is TGTGCCAGTAGACCCGCCGGGACTCCTGGCTACACCTTC. Protein sequence: CASRPAGTPGYTF. Variable domain in full (rest from reference TRBV19 and TRBJ1-2): DGGITQSPKYLFRKEGQNVTLSCEQNLNHDAMYWYRQDPGQGLRLIYYSQIVNDFQKGDIAEGYSVSREKKESFPLTVTSAQKNPTAFYLCASRPAGTPGYTFGSGTRLTVV.

This clonotype appeared many times. The CDR3 DNA reads TGTGCCACCAGCAGGGACGTGCAAGAGACCCAGTACTTC. This gives the protein CATSRDVQETQYF. The chain combines TRBV15 with TRBJ2-5; D is undetermined. CDR3 length equals 13 residues. Germline-derived CDR1 and CDR2 are LNHNV and YYDKDF (reference sequence). V lost 3 bases, J lost 2 bases, and 7 bases lay in between. Drawing the rest from reference TRBV15 and TRBJ2-5, the complete variable domain is DAMVIQNPRYQVTQFGKPVTLSCSQTLNHNVMYWYQQKSSQAPKLLFHYYDKDFNNEADTPDNFQSRRPNTSFCFLDIRSPGLGDTAMYLCATSRDVQETQYFGPGTRLLVL.

The sample holds many counts of this clonotype. The rearrangement joins TRBV7-2 to TRBJ1-1, with 7 positions matching TRBD1. The J segment lost 5 bases and the V segment lost 5 bases, leaving 8 bases of the junction unmatched. CDR1 and CDR2 from the germline V gene are SGHTA and FQGNSA. CDR3 length: 14 amino acids. The CDR3 nucleotides read TGTGCCAGCAGCCGAGGGGGCAAGGAGACTGAAGCTTTCTTT. Translated: CASSRGGKETEAFF.

This clonotype was picked up many times. V usage is TRBV28 and J usage is TRBJ1-2; 8 nucleotides match TRBD1. The V and J ends lost 5 bases and 6 bases, in that order; junction bases with no gene match: 11. CDR1 and CDR2 from the germline V gene are MDHEN and SYDVKM. The length of the CDR3 is 15 residues. The CDR3 DNA is TGTGCCAGCAGTACCCGGGACAGGAGGCAGGATGGCTACACCTTC. This sequence encodes CASSTRDRRQDGYTF.

The chain recombines TRBV6-4 with TRBJ2-3; 7 bases are a match to TRBD2. The CDR3 spans 14 residues. The ends lost 0 bases at V and 8 bases at J; junction bases unmatched: 5. Germline V gene data show CDR1 as MRHNA and CDR2 as SNTAGT. Here the CDR3 reads CASSDSSGTGTQYF. The CDR3 nucleotides read TGTGCCAGCAGTGACTCCAGCGGGACTGGTACGCAGTATTTT.

This clonotype was observed at least ten times. The chain joins TRBV20-1 to TRBJ1-1, with D possibly being TRBD1 (6 bases). Trimming left V 2 bases short and J 6 bases short, with 19 bases between. The germline CDR1 and CDR2 sequences are DFQATT and SNEGSKA (reference sequence). This CDR3 contains 15 residues. The DNA for the CDR3 is TGCAGTGCTAGACCTGCCTCCACAGGGAAGCCTGAAGCTTTCTTT. Protein: CSARPASTGKPEAFF.

This clonotype was found many times. This chain connects TRBV3-1 to TRBJ2-2; unclear D gene. Germline lookup yields CDR1 LGHDT and CDR2 YNNKEL (reference sequence). This CDR3 has 14 amino acids. The V and J ends lost 2 bases and 1 base respectively, with 5 bases between them. The CDR3 coding sequence is TGTGCCAGCAGCCAACCTGGGAACACCGGGGAGCTGTTTTTT. It is translated as CASSQPGNTGELFF.

Here the CDR3 reads CASSIPGNNSPLHF. The CDR3 region has the DNA TGTGCCAGTAGTATACCAGGGAATAATTCACCCCTCCACTTT. The chain employs TRBV19 and TRBJ1-6, with a tentative D call TRBD1 (5 bases). Germline V gene lookup returns CDR1 LNHDA and CDR2 SQIVND (reference sequence). The V end lost 2 bases, the J end lost 5 bases, and 7 bases lay between the germline ends. The length of the CDR3 is 14 residues.